This TCR beta chain appears in the sequencing data of a study of CD8 T cells in Susac syndrome. RNA totalling roughly 0.5 to 1 ug underwent reverse transcription with random hexamers. Across 54 Vbeta and 13 Jbeta, immunoSEQ multiplex PCR amplified TCR beta CDR3. TCRdb analysed the immunoSEQ multiplex PCR reads with MiXCR anew, one entry per CDR3 protein. The sample lists around 190,000 distinct CDR3 sequences, around 96% occurring once. Material for sequencing was CD4+ T cells from PBMCs. This receptor was identified in a human donor in good health.

The CDR3 sequence is CSVVELAGVTQYF. The CDR3 DNA is TGCAGCGTTGTTGAACTAGCGGGAGTCACGCAGTATTTT. The V and J genes are TRBV29-1 and TRBJ2-3, with TRBD2 identical over 11 bases. V trimming: 4 bases; J trimming: 9 bases; junction bases outside the gene matches: 6. The germline CDR1 and CDR2 sequences are SQVTM and ANQGSEA. This CDR3 has 13 amino acids.